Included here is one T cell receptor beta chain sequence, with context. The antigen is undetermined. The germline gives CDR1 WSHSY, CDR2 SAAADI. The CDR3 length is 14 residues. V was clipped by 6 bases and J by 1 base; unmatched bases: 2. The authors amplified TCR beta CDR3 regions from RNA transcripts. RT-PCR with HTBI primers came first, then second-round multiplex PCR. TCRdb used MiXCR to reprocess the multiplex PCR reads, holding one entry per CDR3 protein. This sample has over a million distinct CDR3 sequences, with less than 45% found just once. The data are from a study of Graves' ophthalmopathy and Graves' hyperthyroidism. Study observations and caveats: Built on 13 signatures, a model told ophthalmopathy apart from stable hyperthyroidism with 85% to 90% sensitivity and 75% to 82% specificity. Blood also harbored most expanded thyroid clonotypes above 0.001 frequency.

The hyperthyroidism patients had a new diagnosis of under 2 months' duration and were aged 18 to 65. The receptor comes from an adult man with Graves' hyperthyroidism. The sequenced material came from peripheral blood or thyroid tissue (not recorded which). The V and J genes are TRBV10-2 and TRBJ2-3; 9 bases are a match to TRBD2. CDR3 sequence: CASSRGGGTDTQYF. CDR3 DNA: TGCGCCAGCAGCCGCGGGGGGGGCACAGATACGCAGTATTTT.